The next 15 T cell receptor beta chains were all read from a single sample in a study of blood T cell repertoires in COVID-19 (dated by TCRdb to about 2020). Library generation was performed with the immunoSEQ multiplex PCR assay. TCRdb mirrors the immuneACCESS table, restricted to in-frame sequences. Some clones are absent from its copies; in checked studies, under half trace to an unresolved V gene, and the reason for the others is unknown. The sample data list about 110,000 clones, and around 89% of these were observed just once. The ten largest account for 4% to 5.5% of the sample. Sequencing was done on a sample of peripheral blood. These receptors all stem from a woman aged 45-65 years with acute or convalescent COVID-19.

The rearrangement joins TRBV6-5 to TRBJ1-2, with 10 bases matching TRBD1. The CDR3 spans 13 residues. Germline trimming cut 6 bases from V and 12 bases from J; bases unmatched to any gene: 10. CDR1 and CDR2 (germline): MNHEY, SVGAGI. CDR3 coding DNA: TGTGCCAGCAGGACTCTGGGACAGGGGTTAAACACCTTC. Protein: CASRTLGQGLNTF.

The rearrangement joins TRBV6-5 to TRBJ1-2; D unclear. This CDR3 is built from 13 residues. CDR1 and CDR2 from the germline V gene are MNHEY and SVGAGI. The germline V and J ends were trimmed by 4 bases and 7 bases, with 13 bases remaining between them. CDR3 DNA sequence: TGTGCCAGCAGTTCCGGAGATATGGGTGGCTACACCTTC. Amino acids: CASSSGDMGGYTF.

This clone has only one observation. The chain employs TRBV27 and TRBJ2-1, with 7 nucleotides matching TRBD1. The V and J ends lost 2 bases and 5 bases, in that order; junction bases with no gene match: 12. The CDR3 totals 17 residues. The germline V gene encodes CDR1 MNHEY and CDR2 SMNVEV (reference sequence). The CDR3 loop reads CASSLRAGTAAHNEQFF. The CDR3 region has the DNA TGTGCCAGCAGTTTAAGGGCCGGGACAGCAGCCCACAATGAGCAGTTCTTC.

The genes are TRBV15 and TRBJ2-1; TRBD2 matches 8 bases. V lost 1 base and J lost 7; bases outside the gene matches: 3. The germline V gene has CDR1 LNHNV and CDR2 YYDKDF (reference sequence). CDR3 size: 14 residues. CDR3 bases: TGTGCCACCAGCAGAGGCCGGGAGGGGAATGAGCAGTTCTTC. It specifies CATSRGREGNEQFF.

The V and J genes are TRBV6-6 and TRBJ1-5; 10 bases match TRBD1. CDR1 is MNHNY and CDR2 is SVGAGI in the germline V gene (reference sequence). With V trimmed by 5 bases and J by 1 base, 8 bases remained unmatched. This CDR3 spans 17 amino acids. DNA of the CDR3: TGTGCCAGCAGTCCCGGGACAGGGGTGGGGAGCAATCAGCCCCAGCATTTT. This gives the protein CASSPGTGVGSNQPQHF.

The rearrangement joins TRBV2 to TRBJ2-3, with 8 bases identical to TRBD1. The junction had 7 bases not matched to a gene; V was cut back by 8 bases and J by 6 bases. Germline values: CDR1 SNHLY, CDR2 FYNNEI. This CDR3 comprises 13 residues. The CDR3 reads CASGQGRIDTQYF. In nucleotides, the CDR3 is TGTGCCAGCGGACAGGGAAGAATCGATACGCAGTATTTT.

The rearrangement joins TRBV7-9 to TRBJ1-1, with D possibly matching TRBD1 (6 bases). The CDR3 extends over 14 amino acids. Germline CDR1 reads SEHNR; CDR2 reads FQNEAQ (reference sequence). Trimming shortened V by 1 base and J by 4 bases, and 10 bases separated the two germline ends. The CDR3 reads CASSLGTAITEAFF. DNA of the CDR3: TGTGCCAGCAGCTTAGGGACAGCGATCACTGAAGCTTTCTTT.

This clone appeared once. This sequence joins TRBV5-6 and TRBJ2-1; 7 nucleotides align to TRBD2. Germline trimming cut 4 bases from V and 10 bases from J; bases unmatched to any gene: 8. The CDR3 loop spans 13 amino acids. Germline CDR1 is SGHDT and CDR2 is YYEEEE. The CDR3 loop is CASSTGLVREQFF. DNA of the CDR3: TGTGCCAGCAGCACAGGACTAGTGAGGGAGCAGTTCTTC.

The chain recombines TRBV12-5 with TRBJ2-3; D is possibly TRBD2 (5 bases). Germline CDR1 and CDR2: LGHNT and FRNRAP. The CDR3 has 16 amino acids. V was pared by 6 bases and J by 0 bases, with 16 bases between. The CDR3 sequence is CASGPPAVLSTDTQYF. CDR3 DNA sequence: TGTGCTAGTGGCCCCCCAGCGGTCCTTAGCACAGATACGCAGTATTTT.

The chain employs TRBV5-4 and TRBJ2-7; 10 nucleotides match TRBD2. From germline, CDR1 is SGHNT and CDR2 YYREEE (reference sequence). V trimming: 3 bases; J trimming: 0 bases; junction bases outside the gene matches: 6. CDR3 length equals 16 residues. The CDR3 DNA sequence: TGTGCCAGCAGCTCTGGACTAGCGGAAGGCTCCTACGAGCAGTACTTC. This gives the protein CASSSGLAEGSYEQYF. Supplemented by reference TRBV5-4 and TRBJ2-7, the full variable domain reads ETGVTQSPTHLIKTRGQQVTLRCSSQSGHNTVSWYQQALGQGPQFIFQYYREEENGRGNFPPRFSGLQFPNYSSELNVNALELDDSALYLCASSSGLAEGSYEQYFGPGTRLTVT.

This sequence joins TRBV7-2 and TRBJ2-3; no clear D. Trimming pared 5 bases from V and 11 bases from J, leaving 17 bases between. CDR3 size: 13 residues. CDR1 and CDR2 (germline): SGHTA, FQGNSA. CDR3 coding DNA: TGTGCCAGCAGCCCCAACCGCGCCGCGCGGCAGTATTTT. Amino acids: CASSPNRAARQYF.

The rearrangement links TRBV6-5 to TRBJ1-6; the match to TRBD1 covers 9 bases. This CDR3 is built from 14 residues. Germline values: CDR1 MNHEY, CDR2 SVGAGI. V shed 8 bases, J shed 7 bases, and the junction held 6 bases outside the gene matches. As DNA, the CDR3 is TGTGCCAGCCGAGGACAGGGGCTAAATTCACCCCTCCACTTT. This gives the protein CASRGQGLNSPLHF.

The V call is TRBV6-6, the J call TRBJ1-3, with 7 bases matching TRBD1. Trimming cost V 4 bases and J 0 bases; bases outside gene matches: 6. In germline, CDR1 is MNHNY, CDR2 SVGAGI (reference sequence). The CDR3 spans 16 residues. In DNA, the CDR3 is TGTGCCAGCAGTTCCCCCGGACAGGTCTCTGGAAACACCATATATTTT. Translated, it gives CASSSPGQVSGNTIYF.

The chain recombines TRBV7-2 with TRBJ2-3; no reliable D call. Germline V lookup: CDR1 SGHTA, CDR2 FQGNSA. V lost 3 bases to trimming and J lost 1 base, with 8 bases between them. The CDR3 runs to 14 residues. CDR3 sequence reads: CASSFVQGTDTQYF. In DNA, the CDR3 is TGTGCCAGCAGCTTCGTTCAGGGCACAGATACGCAGTATTTT.

The chain recombines TRBV2 with TRBJ1-4; TRBD1 matches at 8 bases. Looked up from germline, CDR1 is SNHLY and CDR2 is FYNNEI. The CDR3 length is 14 residues. The V gene end was trimmed by 8 bases and the J gene end by 8 bases; junction bases not matched to a gene: 10. The chain's CDR3 is CASVADRAYEKLFF. The CDR3 bases are TGTGCCAGCGTTGCGGACAGGGCCTACGAAAAACTGTTTTTT.